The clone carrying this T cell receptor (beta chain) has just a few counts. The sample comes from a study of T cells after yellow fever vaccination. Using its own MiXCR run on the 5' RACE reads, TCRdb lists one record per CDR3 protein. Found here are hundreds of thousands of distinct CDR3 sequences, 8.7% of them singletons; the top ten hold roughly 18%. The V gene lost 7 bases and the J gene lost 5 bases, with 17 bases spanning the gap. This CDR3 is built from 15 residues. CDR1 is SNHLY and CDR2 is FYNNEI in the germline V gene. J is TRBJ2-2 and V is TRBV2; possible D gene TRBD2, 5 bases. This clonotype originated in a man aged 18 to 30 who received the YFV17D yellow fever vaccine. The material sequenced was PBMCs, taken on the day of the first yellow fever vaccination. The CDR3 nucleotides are TGTGCCAGCAATTTCAGAAAGGACTTTACCGGGGAGCTGTTTTTT. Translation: CASNFRKDFTGELFF.